The 14 T cell receptor beta chains below were found in one sample sequenced in a study of T-cell memory formation after mild COVID-19. TCRdb redid the calling of the 5' RACE reads with MiXCR, one entry per CDR3 protein. Of 250,000 to 350,000 distinct CDR3 sequences in the sample, roughly 15% were seen once. The sequenced material came from PBMCs or a T cell subset sorted from them (not recorded which). These TCRs come from a man in his late teens or twenties who had mild COVID-19 (a few samples of this study predate the infection). Cell type and time point are not known.

The chain recombines TRBV4-1 with TRBJ1-1; D possibly corresponds to TRBD1 (5 bases). Trimming took off 6 bases at V and 7 bases at J, with 15 bases between the two ends. Germline V gives CDR1 MGHRA, CDR2 YSYEKL. This CDR3 has 13 residues. The CDR3 region has the DNA TGCGCCAGCAGTCGGGGGGGGTTGGGTGAAGCTTTCTTT. As protein: CASSRGGLGEAFF.

This clonotype was counted between two and nine times. The chain is built from TRBV5-4 and TRBJ2-3, with D hard to call. Looked up from germline, CDR1 is SGHNT and CDR2 is YYREEE (reference sequence). Trimming took off 0 bases at V and 5 bases at J, with 4 bases between the two ends. The CDR3 has 12 residues. This chain's CDR3 is CASSLERDTQYF. The CDR3, as DNA: TGTGCCAGCAGCTTGGAGCGAGATACGCAGTATTTT.

V and J are TRBV25-1 and TRBJ1-1, with D perhaps TRBD1 (5 bases). The germline gives CDR1 MGHDK, CDR2 SYGVNS. V gave up 4 bases and J gave up 1 base, with 10 bases separating them. The CDR3 is 14 amino acids. CDR3 sequence reads: CASSASGWNTEAFF. The CDR3 bases are TGTGCCAGCAGTGCCTCAGGGTGGAACACTGAAGCTTTCTTT.

This clonotype was seen more than once but under ten times. The junction departs from the called germline gene at one end, perhaps through a read error. The V call is TRBV29-1, the J call TRBJ2-1, with D unresolved. The CDR3 has 14 residues. Germline CDR1 and CDR2: SQVTM and ANQGSEA. The CDR3 bases are TGCAGCGTCGAAGGGCTACCCCGTCGGGATGAGCAGTTCTTC. This gives the protein CSVEGLPRRDEQFF.

The V gene is TRBV9, the J gene TRBJ2-4; TRBD1 is a possible D gene (6 bases). The CDR3 consists of 16 residues. V was clipped by 2 bases and J by 4 bases, with 16 bases between them. Per the germline V gene, CDR1 is SGDLS and CDR2 is YYNGEE. The CDR3 loop reads CASSVGRGLDKNIQYF. CDR3 in DNA: TGTGCCAGCAGCGTTGGAAGGGGGTTAGATAAAAACATTCAGTACTTC. Variable domain in full (rest from reference TRBV9 and TRBJ2-4): DSGVTQTPKHLITATGQRVTLRCSPRSGDLSVYWYQQSLDQGLQFLIQYYNGEERAKGNILERFSAQQFPDLHSELNLSSLELGDSALYFCASSVGRGLDKNIQYFGAGTRLSVL.

This clonotype was detected a few times. The V call is TRBV7-3, the J call TRBJ2-5; the D gene is possibly TRBD1 (5 bases). From germline, CDR1 is SGHTA and CDR2 FQGTGA. This CDR3 is built from 16 residues. V gave up 5 bases and J gave up 2 bases, with 18 bases separating them. The CDR3 DNA reads TGTGCCAGCAGCCCGGCGGCTAGGGGTTCACAAGAGACCCAGTACTTC. Translated, it gives CASSPAARGSQETQYF.

The chain combines TRBV27 with TRBJ2-5; 7 positions agree with TRBD1. V shed 3 bases, J shed 2 bases, and the junction held 3 bases outside the gene matches. The CDR3 has 14 residues. The germline CDR1 and CDR2 sequences are MNHEY and SMNVEV (reference sequence). The CDR3 nucleotides are TGTGCCAGCAGTTTGAGGGGGCCGCAAGAGACCCAGTACTTC. Translating it yields CASSLRGPQETQYF.

V usage is TRBV7-2 and J usage is TRBJ2-1; maybe TRBD2 (7 bases). Trimming shortened V by 3 bases and J by 5 bases, and 8 bases separated the two germline ends. The germline V gene has CDR1 SGHTA and CDR2 FQGNSA. The CDR3 consists of 13 residues. The CDR3, as DNA: TGTGCCAGCAGCTTCGGGGGGCACAATGAGCAGTTCTTC. This codes for CASSFGGHNEQFF.

This clonotype was observed at least ten times. V and J are TRBV4-1 and TRBJ2-5; no firm D call. Trimming took 1 base from V and 1 from J, leaving 10 bases between them. The CDR3 runs to 15 residues. In germline, CDR1 is MGHRA, CDR2 YSYEKL. The DNA of the CDR3 is TGCGCCAGCAGCCAAGGAGATGGAAGCCAAGAGACCCAGTACTTC. Its protein is CASSQGDGSQETQYF.

The V and J genes are TRBV4-2 and TRBJ1-2, with D maybe TRBD1 (5 bases). Deletions cut 0 bases from V and 2 bases from J, with 16 bases between. This CDR3 is 17 amino acids long. Germline V gives CDR1 LGHNA, CDR2 YNFKEQ. The CDR3 region has the DNA TGTGCCAGCAGCCAAGATTCCGCTTTCAGGGCCAACTATGGCTACACCTTC. The encoded protein is CASSQDSAFRANYGYTF.

This clonotype turned up a few times. V and J are TRBV7-9 and TRBJ1-2; D gene uncertain. The length of the CDR3 is 15 residues. V was pared by 1 base and J by 3 bases, with 12 bases between. The germline CDR1 and CDR2 sequences are SEHNR and FQNEAQ (reference sequence). The CDR3 DNA reads TGTGCCAGCAGCTTAGAGTTGGTGGCCTACTATGGCTACACCTTC. It specifies CASSLELVAYYGYTF. Looking up the rest from reference TRBV7-9 and TRBJ1-2 gives the full variable domain: DTGVSQNPRHKITKRGQNVTFRCDPISEHNRLYWYRQTLGQGPEFLTYFQNEAQLEKSRLLSDRFSAERPKGSFSTLEIQRTEQGDSAMYLCASSLELVAYYGYTFGSGTRLTVV.

The gene calls are TRBV6-5 and TRBJ1-1; possibly TRBD1 for D (6 bases). The CDR3 is 13 residues long. Trimming stripped 4 bases from V and 7 bases from J, with 13 bases between. Per the germline V gene, CDR1 is MNHEY and CDR2 is SVGAGI. CDR3 residues: CASSFGGQVEAFF. The CDR3 DNA reads TGTGCCAGCAGTTTCGGGGGGCAGGTTGAAGCTTTCTTT.

The rearrangement uses TRBV7-3 and TRBJ2-3; maybe TRBD2 (7 bases). V shed 5 bases and J shed 0 bases, with 15 bases lying between them. The CDR3 covers 16 residues. Germline CDR1 SGHTA, CDR2 FQGTGA. The CDR3 here is CASSAGRGASTDTQYF. The DNA of the CDR3 is TGTGCCAGCAGCGCCGGTCGGGGGGCTAGCACAGATACGCAGTATTTT.

This chain links TRBV10-3 with TRBJ2-7; 7 bases map to TRBD1. V gave up 3 bases and J gave up 3 bases; unmatched junction bases: 11. Germline lookup yields CDR1 ENHRY and CDR2 SYGVKD. This CDR3 is built from 16 residues. CDR3 sequence reads: CAISERTGPVGYEQYV. CDR3 nucleotide sequence: TGTGCCATCAGTGAAAGGACAGGACCGGTAGGCTACGAGCAGTACGTC.